The T cell receptor (beta chain) described here comes from a study of T cell responses to AZD1222 COVID-19 vaccine. Study at large: Pooling of second doses given at about 4 or about 12 weeks was done. General study findings and limits: There were mostly white British donors and more females than males, and clonal diversity was possibly underestimated. Reports say nearly half of spike-specific TCRs go after unmutated variant regions. Repertoire sampling was restricted to post-peak T cell response timepoints.

Trimming left V 4 bases short and J 3 bases short, with 13 bases between. Germline V lookup: CDR1 SGHAT, CDR2 FQNNGV. This CDR3 has 14 amino acids. Sequencing used immunoSEQ multiplex PCR; TCRdb keeps in-frame clones, though not all of them. Seen here are about 190,000 clones, roughly 93% observed once, and the top ten hold roughly 9.2%. With regard to this clone: Its antigen is unknown.

This receptor was taken from an adult in good health. Sequenced here: peripheral blood, sampled on day 0 of AZD1222 vaccination. The J gene is TRBJ2-7, the V gene TRBV11-2; the D is unclear. The CDR3 region has the DNA TGTGCCAGCAGCTACACGGACGTAGACTACGAGCAGTACTTC. This encodes CASSYTDVDYEQYF.